This section outlines one T cell receptor (beta chain) sequence together with its context. Its antigen is not known. The sample originates from a study of T cell responses to AZD1222 COVID-19 vaccine. The study, taken as a whole, reports: Just a handful of AZD1222 recipients tested seropositive at baseline. Females made up more of the donors, who were largely white British, and clonal diversity may have come out too low.

Produced via immunoSEQ multiplex PCR; TCRdb's table is partial and in-frame only. This table holds approximately 180,000 clones, 85% to 90% found once. Trimming left V 1 base short and J 3 bases short, with 10 bases between. The CDR3 consists of 14 residues. CDR1 SGHTA and CDR2 FQGNSA come from the germline V gene. Second-dose intervals near 4 or 12 weeks were combined. This receptor was identified in an adult who received the AZD1222 COVID-19 vaccine. Sequences were derived from peripheral blood, sampled 28 days after the second AZD1222 dose. This sequence joins TRBV7-2 and TRBJ2-7, with unresolved D. The CDR3 region is CASSLGVSGYEQYF. The DNA for the CDR3 is TGTGCCAGCAGCTTAGGGGTCAGTGGCTACGAGCAGTACTTC.